The 21 T cell receptor beta chains reported below all come from one sample, sequenced in a study of beta chain features in type 1 diabetes. Since all of the isolated RNA was reverse transcribed, expressed TCRB transcripts were what got sequenced. The table came from immunoSEQ multiplex PCR; TCRdb's copy has only in-frame clones and leaves some out. The table includes about 40,000 clones, 50% detected once. Input material: stem cell memory CD4+ T cells from blood. Receptors were obtained from a young woman in good health.

This sequence joins TRBV28 and TRBJ2-5; no clear D gene. The CDR3 consists of 11 residues. Germline V CDR1 and CDR2: MDHEN, SYDVKM. The V end was cut by 3 bases, the J end by 5 bases, with 4 bases between. The CDR3 protein is CASSFSETQYF. In nucleotides, the CDR3 is TGTGCCAGCAGTTTTTCTGAGACCCAGTACTTC.

This sequence joins TRBV30 and TRBJ1-2, with D possibly matching TRBD1 (5 bases). The CDR3 consists of 13 residues. The ends were cut back, 2 bases at V and 2 bases at J, with 9 bases in the middle. Germline CDR1 reads GTSNPN; CDR2 reads SVGIG (reference sequence). The CDR3: CAWSLQDNYGYTF. The CDR3 DNA reads TGTGCCTGGAGTCTACAGGACAACTATGGCTACACCTTC.

The CDR3 coding sequence is TGCGCCAGCAGTTCAGACAGGGGGGCAGATACGCAGTATTTT. Translating it yields CASSSDRGADTQYF. The V and J genes are TRBV5-1 and TRBJ2-3; TRBD1 aligns across 9 bases. The CDR3 extends over 14 amino acids. Germline values: CDR1 SGHRS, CDR2 YFSETQ. The J segment lost 4 bases and the V segment lost 5 bases, leaving 5 bases of the junction unmatched.

DNA for the CDR3: TGTGCCAGCAGCCAAGTACTGAACCCTGCTGCAGATACGCAGTATTTT. Its protein is CASSQVLNPAADTQYF. This chain links TRBV4-2 with TRBJ2-3, with no clear D. V lost 1 base, J lost 4 bases, and 15 bases lay in between. The CDR3 sequence is 16 residues long. Germline CDR1 and CDR2: LGHNA and YNFKEQ.

This sequence joins TRBV29-1 and TRBJ2-2; no clear D. CDR3 length equals 15 residues. Deletions cut 7 bases from V and 0 bases from J, with 15 bases between. Germline assignment: CDR1 SQVTM and CDR2 ANQGSEA. CDR3 coding DNA: TGCAGCGCCTCTGTAGTTGCATCGAACACCGGGGAGCTGTTTTTT. Its protein product is CSASVVASNTGELFF.

CDR3 region: CASSPPGQNTEAFF. The CDR3 DNA reads TGTGCCAGCTCACCACCGGGGCAGAACACTGAAGCTTTCTTT. The chain employs TRBV18 and TRBJ1-1; a weak D match, TRBD1 (5 bases). The CDR3 totals 14 residues. V was shortened by 0 bases and J by 1 base, with 6 bases between the two germline ends. Germline CDR1 reads KGHSH; CDR2 reads LQKENI. The entire variable domain, with the rest obtained from reference TRBV18 and TRBJ1-1, is as follows: NAGVMQNPRHLVRRRGQEARLRCSPMKGHSHVYWYRQLPEEGLKFMVYLQKENIIDESGMPKERFSAEFPKEGPSILRIQQVVRGDSAAYFCASSPPGQNTEAFFGQGTRLTVV.

This chain uses TRBV4-3 with TRBJ2-1; the match to TRBD2 covers 15 bases. The V and J ends lost 0 bases and 7 bases, in that order; junction bases with no gene match: 7. The germline CDR1 and CDR2 sequences are LGHNA and YSLEER. The CDR3 covers 18 residues. DNA of the CDR3: TGCGCCAGCAGCCAAGACGTGGGACTAGCGGGAGGTAGGAATGAGCAGTTCTTC. Residues: CASSQDVGLAGGRNEQFF.

This clone showed up just a few times. The chain recombines TRBV28 with TRBJ1-4; TRBD1 aligns across 7 bases. From germline, CDR1 is MDHEN and CDR2 SYDVKM. With V trimmed by 11 bases and J by 7 bases, 4 bases remained unmatched. The CDR3 has 11 residues. CDR3: CASQGGEKLFF. The CDR3 region has the DNA TGTGCCTCCCAGGGGGGTGAAAAACTGTTTTTT.

V and J are TRBV7-2 and TRBJ2-1, with TRBD2 identical over 10 bases. V lost 5 bases, J lost 6 bases, and 7 bases stayed unmatched. This CDR3 has 15 residues. Germline V gene sequence: CDR1 SGHTA, CDR2 FQGNSA. Written as DNA, the CDR3 is TGTGCCAGCAGCCCCCCCACTAGCGGGATCAATGAGCAGTTCTTC. Translation gives CASSPPTSGINEQFF. The full variable domain, its missing parts supplied by reference TRBV7-2 and TRBJ2-1, is GAGVSQSPSNKVTEKGKDVELRCDPISGHTALYWYRQSLGQGLEFLIYFQGNSAPDKSGLPSDRFSAERTGGSVSTLTIQRTQQEDSAVYLCASSPPTSGINEQFFGPGTRLTVL.

In DNA form, the CDR3 reads TGTGCCAGCAGCAATTTAAGGGACAGATCCTACGAGCAGTACTTC. Translating it yields CASSNLRDRSYEQYF. The chain has TRBV21-1 and TRBJ2-7; the table assigns TRBD1, which was not confirmed against the DNA. TRBV21-1 is termed a pseudogene. This CDR3 has 15 amino acids.

The V and J genes are TRBV4-3 and TRBJ2-6; possibly TRBD2 for D (6 bases). Germline V lookup: CDR1 LGHNA, CDR2 YSLEER. V dropped 0 bases and J dropped 4 bases, with 19 bases sitting between them. The CDR3 has 19 residues. The CDR3: CASSQDTAGWPAGANVLTF. CDR3 nucleotide sequence: TGCGCCAGCAGCCAAGATACAGCGGGCTGGCCGGCCGGGGCCAACGTCCTGACTTTC.

The chain links TRBV28 to TRBJ1-3; D unclear. V was pared by 6 bases and J by 5 bases, with 8 bases between. CDR1 and CDR2 from the germline V gene are MDHEN and SYDVKM. The CDR3 extends over 12 amino acids. CDR3 DNA sequence: TGTGCCAGCAGATTCAGAAGAAACACCATATATTTT. Protein: CASRFRRNTIYF.

This sequence joins TRBV19 and TRBJ1-6, with TRBD1 identical over 9 bases. Germline V CDR1 and CDR2: LNHDA, SQIVND (reference sequence). V was clipped by 6 bases and J by 1 base; unmatched bases: 4. The length of the CDR3 is 16 residues. CDR3 in DNA: TGTGCCAGTAGGAACGACAGGGGGTCCTATAATTCACCCCTCCACTTT. It yields the protein CASRNDRGSYNSPLHF.

The J gene is TRBJ2-3, the V gene TRBV2, with D possibly TRBD1 on 6 matching bases. This CDR3 comprises 16 residues. Germline values: CDR1 SNHLY, CDR2 FYNNEI. V lost 0 bases, J lost 0 bases, and 10 bases lay in between. The CDR3 DNA follows: TGTGCCAGCAGTGAAGCGGGGGCAGGTAGCACAGATACGCAGTATTTT. Protein: CASSEAGAGSTDTQYF.

The V gene is TRBV6-5, the J gene TRBJ2-1; 7 bases are a match to TRBD2. Germline-derived CDR1 and CDR2 are MNHEY and SVGAGI. The CDR3 covers 15 residues. V gave up 7 bases and J gave up 2 bases; unmatched junction bases: 8. The CDR3 spells CASKRSGTTYNEQFF. CDR3 nucleotides: TGTGCCAGCAAGCGAAGCGGGACGACCTACAATGAGCAGTTCTTC.

The chain recombines TRBV2 with TRBJ2-1; TRBD2 might be the D (5 bases). Trimming pared 3 bases from V and 9 bases from J, leaving 15 bases between. The germline gives CDR1 SNHLY, CDR2 FYNNEI. This CDR3 is 14 amino acids long. The DNA of the CDR3 is TGTGCCAGCAGTGACTTGGCGGGTTGGGGTGAGCAGTTCTTC. Amino acid sequence: CASSDLAGWGEQFF.

The rearrangement links TRBV28 to TRBJ2-1; D might be TRBD2 (5 bases). Looked up from germline, CDR1 is MDHEN and CDR2 is SYDVKM. Trimming stripped 6 bases from V and 10 bases from J, with 13 bases between. The CDR3 spans 12 residues. In nucleotides, the CDR3 is TGTGCCAGCAGGGTCTATGGAGGAGAGCAGTTCTTC. This codes for CASRVYGGEQFF.

This clone appeared once. The chain carries TRBV27 and TRBJ2-1; D might be TRBD2 (6 bases). This CDR3 has 22 amino acids. V was clipped by 0 bases and J by 0 bases, with 27 bases between them. Germline CDR1 reads MNHEY; CDR2 reads SMNVEV (reference sequence). The CDR3 is CASSLSEKGLYLPLSSYNEQFF. DNA for the CDR3: TGTGCCAGCAGTTTATCAGAAAAGGGACTCTACCTACCCCTAAGCTCCTACAATGAGCAGTTCTTC.

The chain carries TRBV5-4 and TRBJ2-7; 7 nucleotides match TRBD2. The CDR3 is made up of 18 amino acids. Germline CDR1 SGHNT, CDR2 YYREEE (reference sequence). After removal of 4 bases from V and 0 bases from J, the junction contained 16 bases not matched to a gene. The CDR3 sequence is CASSHPGLRTLSSYEQYF. The CDR3 DNA follows: TGTGCCAGCAGCCACCCGGGACTAAGAACGCTAAGCTCCTACGAGCAGTACTTC.

This clone was seen more than once but under ten times. This chain's CDR3 is CASSAGPEAGANVLTF. As DNA, the CDR3 is TGTGCCAGCAGTGCGGGTCCCGAGGCTGGGGCCAACGTCCTGACTTTC. The chain carries TRBV9 and TRBJ2-6, with D tentatively TRBD2 (5 bases). Trimming removed 5 bases at V and 2 bases at J, with 14 bases between. This CDR3 region has 16 residues. The germline V gene encodes CDR1 SGDLS and CDR2 YYNGEE.

CDR3 sequence: CSVEGPLADDEQFF. The CDR3 DNA follows: TGCAGCGTTGAAGGCCCCCTAGCGGACGATGAGCAGTTCTTC. The chain recombines TRBV29-1 with TRBJ2-1; 7 nucleotides line up with TRBD2. The CDR3 is made up of 14 amino acids. The trim removed 1 base at V and 8 bases at J, leaving 8 bases unmatched. Germline-derived CDR1 and CDR2 are SQVTM and ANQGSEA.